This is a list of T cell receptor beta chains from one sample in a study of blood T cell repertoires in COVID-19. Measured with immunoSEQ multiplex PCR; TCRdb has only the in-frame clones, and not every one. This table has about 230,000 clones, approximately 84% appearing once. Sample: PBMCs or T cells enriched from blood (not recorded which). These receptor sequences come from a man aged 55 to 70 who had recovered from COVID-19. Each CDR3 is given with its conserved first and last residue. The D gene is left open where the match is weak. Size tells how often a clone was seen (once, few, many) or the class of an expanded clone, and some rows leave it out.

TRBJ1-2,TRBV11-2,-,-,TGTGCCAGCAGCTTAATAGAGGCTTGGCAATATGGCTACACCTTC,CASSLIEAWQYGYTF
TRBJ1-3,TRBV11-3,-,-,TGTGCCAGCAGCTCAGGACAGCTCTCTGGAAACACCATATATTTT,CASSSGQLSGNTIYF
TRBJ2-5,TRBV30,-,-,TGTGCCTGGAGTGTGAGCGGAGAGACCCAGTACTTC,CAWSVSGETQYF
TRBJ1-1,TRBV28,TRBD1,-,TGTGCCAGCAGTTTAAGGGACAGGCACCTCTTAACTGAAGCTTTCTTT,CASSLRDRHLLTEAFF
TRBJ1-5,TRBV4-1,-,-,TGCGCCAGCAGCCAAGAGGTGGGGAGCGGACAGCCCCAGCATTTT,CASSQEVGSGQPQHF
TRBJ2-5,TRBV4-3,-,-,TGCGCCAGCAGCCTGGGGGCCGTGGAGGAGACCCAGTACTTC,CASSLGAVEETQYF
TRBJ1-6,TRBV7-9,TRBD1,once,TGTGCCAGCAGCTTAGACAGGGGTCCCTTTAACCTCCACTTT,CASSLDRGPFNLHF
TRBJ1-1,TRBV2,-,once,TGTGCCAGCAGTCGAGAGACAGGGAACACTGAAGCTTTCTTT,CASSRETGNTEAFF
TRBJ1-1,TRBV7-9,TRBD1,-,TGTGCCAGCGGTTACTCCGGGACAGGGACGCCAATGAACACTGAAGCTTTCTTT,CASGYSGTGTPMNTEAFF
TRBJ1-1,TRBV6-5,-,few,TGTGCCAGCAGTAGAGCGAACACTGAAGCTTTCTTT,CASSRANTEAFF
TRBJ1-2,TRBV7-2,-,-,TGTGCCAGCAGCCAAGACAGGACCCCTAACTATGGCTACACCTTC,CASSQDRTPNYGYTF
TRBJ2-7,TRBV29-1,-,-,TGCAGCGTTGAAGTAACAGGGTTCGAGCAGTACTTC,CSVEVTGFEQYF
TRBJ1-1,TRBV6-2/TRBV6-3,-,-,TGTGCCAGCAGTTACTCTACCAAGGGGGAAGCTTTCTTT,CASSYSTKGEAFF
TRBJ1-2,TRBV7-9,-,-,TGTGCCAGCACGTCAGGGGATGGCTACACCTTC,CASTSGDGYTF
TRBJ2-1,TRBV6-6,TRBD2,-,TGTGCCAGCACCGTGGGGGGGTCCTACAATGAGCAGTTCTTC,CASTVGGSYNEQFF
TRBJ1-6,TRBV6-1,-,-,TGTGCCAGCAGTGAACGCCGACAGAGTTCACCCCTCCACTTT,CASSERRQSSPLHF
TRBJ1-6,TRBV3-1/TRBV3-2,TRBD1,few,TGTGCCAGCAGCCAAGCCGGACGGGACAGGGGTCCGTCACCCCTCCACTTT,CASSQAGRDRGPSPLHF